Each of the 26 T cell receptor beta chains below was sequenced from the same sample in a study of PD-1 blockade in classical Hodgkin lymphoma. Profiled with immunoSEQ multiplex PCR; TCRdb holds only in-frame clones, not every one. The table lists around 45,000 clones, about 65% of them singletons, with roughly 2.8% in the top ten. Every single patient, without exception, relapsed after autologous stem cell transplantation, and brentuximab vedotin exposure varied. The specimen comprised peripheral blood mononuclear cells (PBMCs), sampled before the second cycle of nivolumab. The receptors here all came from a human donor with classical Hodgkin lymphoma.

The chain is built from TRBV9 and TRBJ2-7; D is undetermined. V was cut by 4 bases and J by 3 bases, with 17 bases left in between. The CDR3 contains 15 residues. The germline V gene encodes CDR1 SGDLS and CDR2 YYNGEE. The CDR3 DNA sequence: TGTGCCAGCAGCCCCAGTAGGGTTCCCCTCTACGAGCAGTACTTC. Translation: CASSPSRVPLYEQYF.

V gene TRBV4-3 combines with J gene TRBJ1-2; 7 bases fit TRBD1. Germline CDR1 is LGHNA and CDR2 is YSLEER. The J segment lost 5 bases and the V segment lost 0 bases, leaving 15 bases of the junction unmatched. There are 18 residues in the CDR3. This chain's CDR3 is CASSQDTSPRTGKYGYTF. The CDR3 bases are TGCGCCAGCAGCCAAGATACTTCCCCCCGGACAGGAAAGTATGGCTACACCTTC.

This chain uses TRBV19 with TRBJ2-5; D gene uncertain. V was clipped by 2 bases and J by 2 bases, with 9 bases between them. In germline, CDR1 is LNHDA, CDR2 SQIVND (reference sequence). This CDR3 has 14 amino acids. The CDR3 reads CASSITGLQETQYF. The CDR3 region has the DNA TGTGCCAGTAGTATAACTGGCCTGCAAGAGACCCAGTACTTC.

This chain links TRBV7-9 with TRBJ1-2, with TRBD1 as a possible D gene (5 bases). Trimming left V 6 bases short and J 5 bases short, with 10 bases between. The CDR3 runs 12 residues. Germline CDR1 is SEHNR and CDR2 is FQNEAQ (reference sequence). CDR3 in DNA: TGTGCCAGCAGGAGGGACGTATATGGCTACACCTTC. Translating gives CASRRDVYGYTF.

CDR3 protein: CASSLDRNFGSPLHF. The CDR3 coding sequence is TGTGCCAGCAGCTTAGATCGGAATTTCGGATCACCCCTCCACTTT. The J gene is TRBJ1-6, the V gene TRBV7-2, with no clear D. CDR3 length: 15 residues. V was pared by 1 base and J by 10 bases, with 14 bases between. Germline values: CDR1 SGHTA, CDR2 FQGNSA.

The chain employs TRBV28 and TRBJ1-2, with a weak D call TRBD1 (6 bases). The germline CDR1 and CDR2 sequences are MDHEN and SYDVKM. V was shortened by 4 bases and J by 3 bases, with 21 bases between the two germline ends. This CDR3 spans 17 amino acids. CDR3 bases: TGTGCCAGCAGTTCAAATCGGCAGGGGATGGGTCACTATGGCTACACCTTC. Its protein is CASSSNRQGMGHYGYTF.

This clone was recorded once. The chain uses TRBV18 and TRBJ2-6; 8 bases align to TRBD1. Per the germline V gene, CDR1 is KGHSH and CDR2 is LQKENI. V lost 0 bases to trimming and J lost 2 bases; unmatched junction nucleotides: 3. This CDR3 is built from 17 residues. Here the CDR3 DNA reads TGTGCCAGCTCACCACCGGCACAGGGGGCTGGGGCCAACGTCCTGACTTTC. Protein product: CASSPPAQGAGANVLTF. Complete variable domain (other parts from reference TRBV18 and TRBJ2-6): NAGVMQNPRHLVRRRGQEARLRCSPMKGHSHVYWYRQLPEEGLKFMVYLQKENIIDESGMPKERFSAEFPKEGPSILRIQQVVRGDSAAYFCASSPPAQGAGANVLTFGAGSRLTVL.

The J gene is TRBJ1-2, the V gene TRBV28, with TRBD1 matching 10 bases. Losses at the gene ends were 5 bases for V and 0 bases for J; bases not matched to a gene: 9. The germline CDR1 and CDR2 sequences are MDHEN and SYDVKM. This CDR3 spans 17 amino acids. The CDR3 loop reads CASSPLTGGRSNYGYTF. CDR3 DNA: TGTGCCAGCAGTCCCCTGACAGGGGGCAGATCTAACTATGGCTACACCTTC.

This clone has just a few counts. The V call is TRBV5-6, the J call TRBJ2-1; 9 bases align to TRBD2. From germline, CDR1 is SGHDT and CDR2 YYEEEE. The V and J ends lost 0 bases and 13 bases, in that order; junction bases with no gene match: 14. The CDR3 length is 16 residues. CDR3 in amino acids: CASSLARRASGTEQFF. CDR3 coding DNA: TGTGCCAGCAGCTTGGCACGTCGGGCTAGCGGGACCGAACAGTTCTTC.

This chain uses TRBV12-5 with TRBJ2-7; the match to TRBD1 covers 9 bases. The CDR3 sequence is 15 residues long. Germline CDR1 is LGHNT and CDR2 is FRNRAP. V dropped 1 base and J dropped 3; count of bases not matched to a gene: 4. The CDR3 loop reads CASGLGDRAFYEQYF. The CDR3 bases are TGTGCTAGTGGTTTGGGGGACAGGGCCTTCTACGAGCAGTACTTC.

In this sample, this clone turned up a few times. The chain recombines TRBV19 with TRBJ1-1; D may be TRBD1 (6 bases). V lost 6 bases to trimming and J lost 1 base, with 9 bases between them. The CDR3 runs 13 residues. CDR1 is LNHDA, CDR2 SQIVND, per germline (reference sequence). Written as DNA, the CDR3 is TGTGCCAGTAGGCTGGGGGCGAACACTGAAGCTTTCTTT. Translation gives CASRLGANTEAFF. The full variable domain, its missing parts supplied by reference TRBV19 and TRBJ1-1, is DGGITQSPKYLFRKEGQNVTLSCEQNLNHDAMYWYRQDPGQGLRLIYYSQIVNDFQKGDIAEGYSVSREKKESFPLTVTSAQKNPTAFYLCASRLGANTEAFFGQGTRLTVV.

The J gene is TRBJ2-7, the V gene TRBV28; D tentatively reads TRBD1 or TRBD2 (5 bases each). Germline values: CDR1 MDHEN, CDR2 SYDVKM. The length of the CDR3 is 12 residues. V was clipped by 4 bases and J by 6 bases, with 10 bases between them. CDR3 DNA sequence: TGTGCCAGCAGTTATCCGGGGACCGAGCAGTACTTC. Its translation: CASSYPGTEQYF.

V usage is TRBV29-1 and J usage is TRBJ2-7, with 9 bases identical to TRBD1. Germline V gives CDR1 SQVTM, CDR2 ANQGSEA. The CDR3 spans 17 residues. After removal of 3 bases from V and 5 bases from J, the junction contained 17 bases not matched to a gene. CDR3 loop: CSVDRFVGQGGTNEQYF. CDR3 DNA sequence: TGCAGCGTTGATCGGTTCGTGGGACAGGGTGGAACCAACGAGCAGTACTTC.

The chain couples TRBV11-2 to TRBJ2-2, with unresolved D. CDR1 SGHAT and CDR2 FQNNGV come from the germline V gene. This CDR3 is 15 amino acids long. V was clipped by 5 bases and J by 0 bases, with 10 bases between them. The CDR3 sequence is CASSRTAPNTGELFF. Here the CDR3 DNA reads TGTGCCAGCAGCCGGACGGCTCCGAACACCGGGGAGCTGTTTTTT.

The rearrangement uses TRBV19 and TRBJ2-5; maybe TRBD2 (6 bases). V lost 3 bases to trimming and J lost 3 bases, with 17 bases between them. The germline CDR1 and CDR2 sequences are LNHDA and SQIVND (reference sequence). This CDR3 is 16 amino acids long. In DNA form, the CDR3 reads TGTGCCAGTAGTATTCGAGGAGGGTTGTGGGAAGAGACCCAGTACTTC. Translated: CASSIRGGLWEETQYF. The full variable domain, in which reference TRBV19 and TRBJ2-5 provide the parts outside the CDR3, is DGGITQSPKYLFRKEGQNVTLSCEQNLNHDAMYWYRQDPGQGLRLIYYSQIVNDFQKGDIAEGYSVSREKKESFPLTVTSAQKNPTAFYLCASSIRGGLWEETQYFGPGTRLLVL.

This clone was seen a few times. The J gene is TRBJ1-2, the V gene TRBV11-2; D ambiguous. The CDR3 spans 13 residues. The germline V and J ends were trimmed by 5 bases and 1 base, with 8 bases remaining between them. The germline V gene encodes CDR1 SGHAT and CDR2 FQNNGV. CDR3: CASSRTVNYGYTF. In DNA form, the CDR3 reads TGTGCCAGCAGCCGGACTGTTAACTATGGCTACACCTTC.

The chain carries TRBV6-5 and TRBJ1-2, with D possibly matching TRBD1 (5 bases). With 4 bases removed from V and 4 bases from J, the gap between germline ends came to 16 bases. The CDR3 consists of 15 residues. Germline V lookup: CDR1 MNHEY, CDR2 SVGAGI. CDR3 sequence (DNA): TGTGCCAGCAGTTTCGGGTATCCAGGGCTCTATGGCTACACCTTC. It is translated as CASSFGYPGLYGYTF.

This chain joins TRBV21-1 and TRBJ1-2; TRBD1, the table's D call, was not compared with the DNA. TRBV21-1 is described as a pseudogene. This CDR3 comprises 21 residues. Here the CDR3 reads CASSKDSHGTVLQVGNYGYTF. The CDR3 bases are TGTGCCAGCAGCAAAGACAGCCACGGGACAGTCTTACAGGTGGGTAACTATGGCTACACCTTC.

To note about this clone: A read error may account for a junction end that differs from germline. The rearrangement links TRBV7-9 to TRBJ2-2, with TRBD2 as a possible D gene (5 bases). The length of the CDR3 is 12 residues. Germline V gene data show CDR1 as SEHNR and CDR2 as FQNEAQ (reference sequence). CDR3 sequence reads: CASSLAPGELFF. The CDR3 bases are TGTGCCAGCAGCCTAGCCCCGGGGGAGCTGTTTTTT.

The CDR3 bases are TGTGCCAGCAGCGTAGCCGGGACACCTACCTACGAGCAGTACTTC. This sequence encodes CASSVAGTPTYEQYF. The chain recombines TRBV9 with TRBJ2-7; D perhaps matches TRBD1 (6 bases). Germline V gives CDR1 SGDLS, CDR2 YYNGEE. V lost 0 bases to trimming and J lost 2 bases, with 12 bases between them. The CDR3 spans 15 residues. Complete variable domain (other parts from reference TRBV9 and TRBJ2-7): DSGVTQTPKHLITATGQRVTLRCSPRSGDLSVYWYQQSLDQGLQFLIQYYNGEERAKGNILERFSAQQFPDLHSELNLSSLELGDSALYFCASSVAGTPTYEQYFGPGTRLTVT.

This sequence joins TRBV4-3 and TRBJ1-1; TRBD1 agrees at 8 bases. The V segment lost 0 bases and the J segment 4 bases; nucleotides outside the gene matches: 7. The CDR3 runs 16 residues. CDR1 and CDR2 from the germline V gene are LGHNA and YSLEER. The DNA of the CDR3 is TGCGCCAGCAGCCAAGATTCCCAGGGGGCGTCCACTGAAGCTTTCTTT. As protein: CASSQDSQGASTEAFF.

The chain recombines TRBV14 with TRBJ2-1, with D maybe TRBD2 (6 bases). V shed 2 bases and J shed 9 bases, with 17 bases lying between them. CDR1 is SGHDN, CDR2 FVKESK, per germline. CDR3 length: 15 amino acids. CDR3 amino acids: CASSQPTGLRGEQFF. In DNA form, the CDR3 reads TGTGCCAGCAGCCAACCGACGGGACTGCGGGGTGAGCAGTTCTTC. Complete variable domain (other parts from reference TRBV14 and TRBJ2-1): EAGVTQFPSHSVIEKGQTVTLRCDPISGHDNLYWYRRVMGKEIKFLLHFVKESKQDESGMPNNRFLAERTGGTYSTLKVQPAELEDSGVYFCASSQPTGLRGEQFFGPGTRLTVL.

The rearrangement joins TRBV14 to TRBJ2-5; possibly TRBD1 or TRBD2 for D (5 bases each). There are 18 residues in the CDR3. Between the trimmed V and J ends, which lost 3 bases and 1 base, there was a span of 21 bases. The germline V gene has CDR1 SGHDN and CDR2 FVKESK. The CDR3 coding sequence is TGTGCCAGCAGCCAGAGACTTTCTGGGGGACGGGCCCAAGAGACCCAGTACTTC. Its translation: CASSQRLSGGRAQETQYF.

V is TRBV7-2 and J is TRBJ2-7; D is possibly TRBD1 (6 bases). With 1 base removed from V and 3 bases from J, the gap between germline ends came to 16 bases. Germline CDR1 and CDR2: SGHTA and FQGNSA. There are 16 residues in the CDR3. CDR3 in amino acids: CASSLGTGHSFYEQYF. The CDR3 bases are TGTGCCAGCAGCTTAGGGACGGGACACTCCTTCTACGAGCAGTACTTC.

The chain recombines TRBV27 with TRBJ1-1; D remains unclear. Per germline, CDR1 MNHEY and CDR2 SMNVEV (reference sequence). The CDR3 covers 13 residues. Trimming took off 3 bases at V and 6 bases at J, with 11 bases between the two ends. CDR3 amino acids: CASSFGVGAEAFF. The CDR3 DNA reads as TGTGCCAGCAGTTTCGGGGTTGGGGCTGAAGCTTTCTTT.

The V call is TRBV7-8, the J call TRBJ1-1, with 8 bases lining up with TRBD1. The V gene's germline CDR1 is SGHVS and CDR2 FQNEAQ. V trimming: 8 bases; J trimming: 4 bases; junction bases outside the gene matches: 12. This CDR3 region has 15 residues. This CDR3 is CASDDHHQGATEAFF. The CDR3 DNA reads TGTGCCAGCGATGACCATCATCAGGGGGCCACTGAAGCTTTCTTT.